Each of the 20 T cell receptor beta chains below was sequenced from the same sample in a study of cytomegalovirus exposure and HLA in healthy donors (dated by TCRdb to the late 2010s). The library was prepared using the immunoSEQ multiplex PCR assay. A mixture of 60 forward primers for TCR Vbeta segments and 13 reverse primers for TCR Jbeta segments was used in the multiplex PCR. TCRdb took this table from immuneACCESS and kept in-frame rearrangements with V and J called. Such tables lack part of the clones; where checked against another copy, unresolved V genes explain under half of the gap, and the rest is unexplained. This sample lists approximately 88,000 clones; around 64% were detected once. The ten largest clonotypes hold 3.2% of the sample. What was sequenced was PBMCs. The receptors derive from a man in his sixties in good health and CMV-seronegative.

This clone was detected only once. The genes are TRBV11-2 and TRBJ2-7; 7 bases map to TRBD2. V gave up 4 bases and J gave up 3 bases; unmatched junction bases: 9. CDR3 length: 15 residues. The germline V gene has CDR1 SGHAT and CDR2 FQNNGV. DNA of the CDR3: TGTGCCAGCAGCTCCCCGGGGAGGGCGGACTACGAGCAGTACTTC. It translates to CASSSPGRADYEQYF.

In DNA, the CDR3 is TGTGCCACCAGCAGAGAAGGGGGGGAGACGGGAACCACTGAAGCTTTCTTT. This encodes CATSREGGETGTTEAFF. V and J are TRBV15 and TRBJ1-1; possible D gene TRBD1, 6 bases. With 0 bases removed from V and 4 bases from J, the gap between germline ends came to 18 bases. The V gene's germline CDR1 is LNHNV and CDR2 YYDKDF (reference sequence). This CDR3 spans 17 amino acids. The whole variable domain, remainder taken from reference TRBV15 and TRBJ1-1, is DAMVIQNPRYQVTQFGKPVTLSCSQTLNHNVMYWYQQKSSQAPKLLFHYYDKDFNNEADTPDNFQSRRPNTSFCFLDIRSPGLGDTAMYLCATSREGGETGTTEAFFGQGTRLTVV.

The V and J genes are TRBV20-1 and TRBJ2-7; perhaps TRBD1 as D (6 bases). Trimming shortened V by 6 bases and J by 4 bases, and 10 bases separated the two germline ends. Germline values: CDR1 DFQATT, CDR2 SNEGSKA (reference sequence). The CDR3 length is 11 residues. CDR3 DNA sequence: TGCAGTGCCATCGGACAGTACGAGCAGTACTTC. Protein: CSAIGQYEQYF.

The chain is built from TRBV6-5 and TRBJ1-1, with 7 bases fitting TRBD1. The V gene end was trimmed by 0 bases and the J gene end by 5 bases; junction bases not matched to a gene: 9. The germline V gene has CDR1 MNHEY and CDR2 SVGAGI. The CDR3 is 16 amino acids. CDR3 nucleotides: TGTGCCAGCAGTTACTCGGGCAGGGGGATGAGGACTGAAGCTTTCTTT. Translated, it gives CASSYSGRGMRTEAFF.

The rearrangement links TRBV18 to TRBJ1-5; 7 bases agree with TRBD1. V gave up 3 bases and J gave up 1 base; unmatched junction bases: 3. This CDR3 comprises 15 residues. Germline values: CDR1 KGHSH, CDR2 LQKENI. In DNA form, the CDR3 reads TGTGCCAGCTCACCCCCGACAGGGAGCAATCAGCCCCAGCATTTT. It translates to CASSPPTGSNQPQHF.

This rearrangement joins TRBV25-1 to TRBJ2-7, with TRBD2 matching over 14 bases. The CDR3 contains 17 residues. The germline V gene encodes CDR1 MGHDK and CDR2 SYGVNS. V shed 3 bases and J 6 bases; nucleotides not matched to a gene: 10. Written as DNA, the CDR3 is TGTGCCAGCAGTGATCCTGGACTAGCGGGAGGAACACGCGAGCAGTACTTC. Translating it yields CASSDPGLAGGTREQYF.

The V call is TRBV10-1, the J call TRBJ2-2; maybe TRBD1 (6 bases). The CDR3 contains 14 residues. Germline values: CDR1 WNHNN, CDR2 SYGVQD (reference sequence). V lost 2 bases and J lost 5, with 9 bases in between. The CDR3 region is CASSEGQSTGELFF. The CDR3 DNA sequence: TGCGCCAGCAGTGAGGGACAGTCTACCGGGGAGCTGTTTTTT.

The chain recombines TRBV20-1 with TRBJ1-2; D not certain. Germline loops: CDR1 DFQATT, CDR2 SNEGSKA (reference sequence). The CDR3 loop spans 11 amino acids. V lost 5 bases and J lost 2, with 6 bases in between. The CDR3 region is CSAPRNYGYTF. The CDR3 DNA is TGCAGTGCTCCCCGGAACTATGGCTACACCTTC.

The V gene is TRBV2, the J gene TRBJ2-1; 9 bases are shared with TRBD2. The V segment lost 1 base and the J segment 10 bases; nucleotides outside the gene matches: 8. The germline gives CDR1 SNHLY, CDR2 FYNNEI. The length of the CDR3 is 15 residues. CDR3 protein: CASSEVAGGPGEQFF. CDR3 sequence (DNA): TGTGCCAGCAGTGAAGTTGCGGGAGGGCCTGGGGAGCAGTTCTTC.

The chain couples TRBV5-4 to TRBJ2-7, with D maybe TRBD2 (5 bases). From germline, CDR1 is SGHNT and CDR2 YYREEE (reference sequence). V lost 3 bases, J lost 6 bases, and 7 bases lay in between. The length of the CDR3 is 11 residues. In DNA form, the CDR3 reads TGTGCCAGCAGCTGGGCGGGCGAGCAGTACTTC. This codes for CASSWAGEQYF.

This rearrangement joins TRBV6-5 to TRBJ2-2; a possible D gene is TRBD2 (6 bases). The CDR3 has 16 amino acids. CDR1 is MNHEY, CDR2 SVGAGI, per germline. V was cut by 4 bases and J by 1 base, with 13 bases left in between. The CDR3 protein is CASSSRTNWNTGELFF. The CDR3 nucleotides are TGTGCCAGCAGTTCACGGACTAACTGGAACACCGGGGAGCTGTTTTTT.

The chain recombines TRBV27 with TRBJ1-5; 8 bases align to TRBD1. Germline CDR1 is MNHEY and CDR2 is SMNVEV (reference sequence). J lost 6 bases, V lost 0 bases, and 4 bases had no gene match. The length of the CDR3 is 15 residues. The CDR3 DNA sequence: TGTGCCAGCAGTTTATCGCAGGGGGCGGGTCAGCCCCAGCATTTT. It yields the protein CASSLSQGAGQPQHF.

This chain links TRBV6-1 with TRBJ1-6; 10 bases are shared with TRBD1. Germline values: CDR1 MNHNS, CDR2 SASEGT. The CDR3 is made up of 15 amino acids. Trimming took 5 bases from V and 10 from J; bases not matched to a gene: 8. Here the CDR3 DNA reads TGTGCCAGCAGTAAGCAGACAGGGGGCAACTCACCCCTCCACTTT. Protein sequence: CASSKQTGGNSPLHF.

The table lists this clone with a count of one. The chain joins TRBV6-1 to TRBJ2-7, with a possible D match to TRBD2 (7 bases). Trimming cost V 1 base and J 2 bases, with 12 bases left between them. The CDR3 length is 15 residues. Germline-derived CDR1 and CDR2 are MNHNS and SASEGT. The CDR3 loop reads CASSEVGGLAYEQYF. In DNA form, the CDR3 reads TGTGCCAGCAGTGAAGTCGGGGGGCTGGCCTACGAGCAGTACTTC.

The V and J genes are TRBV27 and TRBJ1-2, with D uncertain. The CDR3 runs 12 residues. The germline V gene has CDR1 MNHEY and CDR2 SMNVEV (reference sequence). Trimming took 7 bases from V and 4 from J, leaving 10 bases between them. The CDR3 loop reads CASKDWAYGYTF. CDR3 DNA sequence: TGTGCCAGCAAGGACTGGGCCTATGGCTACACCTTC.

The CDR3 sequence is CASSYGVDRGYEQYF. CDR3 coding DNA: TGTGCCAGCAGTTATGGAGTGGACAGGGGCTACGAGCAGTACTTC. The genes are TRBV6-5 and TRBJ2-7, with TRBD1 matching over 9 bases. The junction had 6 bases not matched to a gene; V was cut back by 3 bases and J by 3 bases. Per the germline V gene, CDR1 is MNHEY and CDR2 is SVGAGI. There are 15 residues in the CDR3.

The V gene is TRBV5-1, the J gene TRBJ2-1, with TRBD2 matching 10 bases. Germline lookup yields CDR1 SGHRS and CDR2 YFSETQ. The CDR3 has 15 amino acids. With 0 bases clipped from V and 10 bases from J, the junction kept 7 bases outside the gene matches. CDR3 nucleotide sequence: TGCGCCAGCAGCTTGGCCCTAGCGGGGGCGGGGGAGCAGTTCTTC. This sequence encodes CASSLALAGAGEQFF.

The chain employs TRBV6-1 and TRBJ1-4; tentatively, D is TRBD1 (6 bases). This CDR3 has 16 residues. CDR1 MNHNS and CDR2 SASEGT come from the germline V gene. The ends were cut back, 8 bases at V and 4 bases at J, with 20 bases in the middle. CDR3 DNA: TGTGCCAGCGGAGAAGGGGGAGGCCGCGGTAATGAAAAACTGTTTTTT. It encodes CASGEGGGRGNEKLFF.

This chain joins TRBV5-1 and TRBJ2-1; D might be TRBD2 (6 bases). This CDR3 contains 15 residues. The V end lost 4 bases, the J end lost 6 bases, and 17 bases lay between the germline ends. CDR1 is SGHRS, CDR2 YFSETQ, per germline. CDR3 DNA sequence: TGCGCCAGCAGCGCGGGACCACTTCCCAGCAATGAGCAGTTCTTC. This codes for CASSAGPLPSNEQFF.

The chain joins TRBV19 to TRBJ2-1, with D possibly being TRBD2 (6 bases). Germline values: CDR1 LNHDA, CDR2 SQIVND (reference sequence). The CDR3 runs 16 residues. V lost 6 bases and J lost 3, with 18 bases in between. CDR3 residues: CASSPQVDYRYNEQFF. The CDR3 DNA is TGTGCCAGTAGCCCTCAGGTGGACTATCGCTACAATGAGCAGTTCTTC. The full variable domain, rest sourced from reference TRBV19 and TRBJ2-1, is DGGITQSPKYLFRKEGQNVTLSCEQNLNHDAMYWYRQDPGQGLRLIYYSQIVNDFQKGDIAEGYSVSREKKESFPLTVTSAQKNPTAFYLCASSPQVDYRYNEQFFGPGTRLTVL.